What follows describes a single T cell receptor (beta chain). Constant-region reverse primers amplified full-length variable regions, followed by semi-nested Nested Universal Primer A PCR. MiXCR was run by TCRdb on the 5' RACE reads, yielding one entry per CDR3 protein. The sample consists of about 42,000 distinct CDR3 sequences, 30% of them appearing once. Memory CD4+ cells were defined as CD4+CD45RO+CD25-. This CDR3 comprises 14 residues. CDR1 and CDR2 from the germline V gene are SGHTA and FQGTGA. Losses at the gene ends were 5 bases for V and 0 bases for J; bases not matched to a gene: 4. This receptor was taken from a female donor with breast cancer. The sample comprised tumor-infiltrating memory CD4+ T cells sorted from the breast tumor. Stated subset: memory CD4+ T cells, CD4+CD45RO+CD25-. This chain uses TRBV7-3 with TRBJ2-7; 7 bases are a match to TRBD1. CDR3 sequence: CASSRGQNSYEQYF. Written as DNA, the CDR3 is TGTGCCAGCAGCCGGGGACAGAACTCCTACGAGCAGTACTTC.